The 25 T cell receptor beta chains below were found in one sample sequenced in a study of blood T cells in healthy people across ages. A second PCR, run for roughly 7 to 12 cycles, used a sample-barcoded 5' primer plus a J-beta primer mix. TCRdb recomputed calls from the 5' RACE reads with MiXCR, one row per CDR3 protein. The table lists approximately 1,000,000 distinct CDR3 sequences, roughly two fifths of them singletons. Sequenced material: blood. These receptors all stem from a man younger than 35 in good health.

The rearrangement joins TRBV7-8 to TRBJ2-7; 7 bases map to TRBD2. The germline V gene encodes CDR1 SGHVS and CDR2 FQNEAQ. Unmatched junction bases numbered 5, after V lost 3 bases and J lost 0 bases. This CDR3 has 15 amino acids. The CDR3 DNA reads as TGTGCCAGCAGCTTGATGCGGGGGAGCTCCTACGAGCAGTACTTC. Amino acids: CASSLMRGSSYEQYF.

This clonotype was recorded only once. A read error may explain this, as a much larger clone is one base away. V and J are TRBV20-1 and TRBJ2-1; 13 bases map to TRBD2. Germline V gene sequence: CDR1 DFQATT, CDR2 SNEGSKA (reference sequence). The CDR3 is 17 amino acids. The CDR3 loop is CSARPGLAGDSCNEQFF. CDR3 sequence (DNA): TGCAGTGCTAGACCCGGACTAGCGGGGGACTCCTGCAATGAGCAGTTCTTC.

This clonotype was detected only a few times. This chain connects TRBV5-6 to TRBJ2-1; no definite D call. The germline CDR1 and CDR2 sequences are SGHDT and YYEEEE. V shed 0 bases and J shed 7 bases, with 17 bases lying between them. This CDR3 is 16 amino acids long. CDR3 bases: TGTGCCAGCAGCTTGGCCGGGTTGGTCAAGGGAAATGAGCAGTTCTTC. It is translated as CASSLAGLVKGNEQFF.

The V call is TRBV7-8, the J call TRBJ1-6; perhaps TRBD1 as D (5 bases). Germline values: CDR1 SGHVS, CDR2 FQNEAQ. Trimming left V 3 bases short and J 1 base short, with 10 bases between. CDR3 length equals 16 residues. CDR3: CASSFRDVSYNSPLHF. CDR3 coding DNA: TGTGCCAGCAGCTTCCGGGACGTGTCCTATAATTCACCCCTCCACTTT.

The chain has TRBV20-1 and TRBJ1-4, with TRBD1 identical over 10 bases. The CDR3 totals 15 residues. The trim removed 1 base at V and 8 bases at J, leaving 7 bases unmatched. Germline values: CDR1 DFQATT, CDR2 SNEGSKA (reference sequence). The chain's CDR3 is CSARVGTGALEKLFF. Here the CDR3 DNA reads TGCAGTGCTAGAGTCGGGACAGGGGCTCTCGAAAAACTGTTTTTT.

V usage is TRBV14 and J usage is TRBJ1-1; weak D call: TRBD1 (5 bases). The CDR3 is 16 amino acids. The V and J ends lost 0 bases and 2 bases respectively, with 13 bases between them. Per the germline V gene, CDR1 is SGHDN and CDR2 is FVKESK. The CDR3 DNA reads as TGTGCCAGCAGCCAAGATTTGAGCAGGGAAAACACTGAAGCTTTCTTT. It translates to CASSQDLSRENTEAFF.

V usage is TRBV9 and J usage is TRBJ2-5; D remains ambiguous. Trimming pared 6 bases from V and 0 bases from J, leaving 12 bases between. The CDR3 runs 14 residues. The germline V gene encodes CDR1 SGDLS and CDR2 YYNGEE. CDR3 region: CASTSSGDQETQYF. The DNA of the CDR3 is TGTGCCAGCACCTCGAGTGGGGACCAAGAGACCCAGTACTTC.

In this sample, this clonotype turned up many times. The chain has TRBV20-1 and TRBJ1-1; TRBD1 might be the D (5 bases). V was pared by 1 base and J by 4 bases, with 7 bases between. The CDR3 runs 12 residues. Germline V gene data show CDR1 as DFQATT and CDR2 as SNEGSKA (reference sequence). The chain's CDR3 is CSARGGGTEAFF. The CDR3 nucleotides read TGCAGTGCTAGAGGGGGCGGCACTGAAGCTTTCTTT.

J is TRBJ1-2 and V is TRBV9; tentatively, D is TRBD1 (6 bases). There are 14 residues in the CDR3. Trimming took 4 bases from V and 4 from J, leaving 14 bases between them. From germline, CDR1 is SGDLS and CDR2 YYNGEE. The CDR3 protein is CASSTTGNSYGYTF. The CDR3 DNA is TGTGCCAGCAGCACTACAGGGAATAGCTATGGCTACACCTTC.

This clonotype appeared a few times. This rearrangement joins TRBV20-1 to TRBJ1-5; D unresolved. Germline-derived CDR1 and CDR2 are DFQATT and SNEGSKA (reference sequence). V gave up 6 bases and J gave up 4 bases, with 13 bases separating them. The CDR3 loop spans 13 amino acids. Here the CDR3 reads CSAKRVWNQPQHF. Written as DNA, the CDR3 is TGCAGTGCCAAAAGGGTTTGGAATCAGCCCCAGCATTTT.

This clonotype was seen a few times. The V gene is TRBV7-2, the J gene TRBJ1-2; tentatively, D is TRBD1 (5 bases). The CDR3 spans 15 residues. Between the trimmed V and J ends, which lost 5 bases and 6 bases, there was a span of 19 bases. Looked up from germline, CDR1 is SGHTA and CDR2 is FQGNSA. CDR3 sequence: CASSPGTALYDGYTF. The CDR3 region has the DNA TGTGCCAGCAGCCCTGGGACCGCCCTATATGATGGCTACACCTTC.

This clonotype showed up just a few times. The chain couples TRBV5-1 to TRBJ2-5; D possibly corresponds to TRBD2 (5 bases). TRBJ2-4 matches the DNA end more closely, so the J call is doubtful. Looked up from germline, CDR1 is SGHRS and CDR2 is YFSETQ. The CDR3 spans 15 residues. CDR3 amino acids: CASSLDRTYKNIQYF. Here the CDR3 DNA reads TGCGCCAGCAGCTTGGATCGGACTTACAAAAACATTCAGTACTTC.

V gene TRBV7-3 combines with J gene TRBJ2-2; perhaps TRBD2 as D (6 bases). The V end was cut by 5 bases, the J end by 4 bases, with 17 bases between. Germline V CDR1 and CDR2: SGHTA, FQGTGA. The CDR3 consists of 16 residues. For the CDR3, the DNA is TGTGCCAGCAGCCCCCGTGGGGGGACGACCACCGGGGAGCTGTTTTTT. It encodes CASSPRGGTTTGELFF.

The DNA for the CDR3 is TGTGCCAGCAGCTACCCCAGACAGGGAATTAACTATGGCTACACCTTC. This codes for CASSYPRQGINYGYTF. V is TRBV6-6 and J is TRBJ1-2; 7 positions match TRBD1. The V segment lost 6 bases and the J segment 1 base; nucleotides outside the gene matches: 11. The CDR3 length is 16 residues. Germline V CDR1 and CDR2: MNHNY, SVGAGI (reference sequence).

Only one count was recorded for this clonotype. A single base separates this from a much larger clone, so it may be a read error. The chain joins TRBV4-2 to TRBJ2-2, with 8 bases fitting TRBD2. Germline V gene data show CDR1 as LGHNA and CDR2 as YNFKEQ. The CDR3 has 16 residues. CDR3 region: CAGSQDRQRGSGELFF. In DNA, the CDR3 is TGTGCCGGCAGCCAAGATCGTCAGCGGGGGTCCGGGGAGCTGTTTTTT.

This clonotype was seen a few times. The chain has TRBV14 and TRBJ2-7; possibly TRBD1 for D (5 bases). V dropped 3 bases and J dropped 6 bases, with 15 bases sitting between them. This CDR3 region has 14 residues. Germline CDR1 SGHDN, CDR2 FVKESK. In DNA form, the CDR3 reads TGTGCCAGCAGCCAGCAGGGTATGGATCCCGAGCAGTACTTC. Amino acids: CASSQQGMDPEQYF.

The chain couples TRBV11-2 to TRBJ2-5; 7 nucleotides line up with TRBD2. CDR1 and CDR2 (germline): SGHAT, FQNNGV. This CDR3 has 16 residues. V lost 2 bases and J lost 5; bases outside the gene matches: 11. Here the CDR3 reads CASSLRVAGFWETQYF. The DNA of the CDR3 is TGTGCCAGCAGCTTAAGGGTAGCGGGTTTTTGGGAGACCCAGTACTTC.

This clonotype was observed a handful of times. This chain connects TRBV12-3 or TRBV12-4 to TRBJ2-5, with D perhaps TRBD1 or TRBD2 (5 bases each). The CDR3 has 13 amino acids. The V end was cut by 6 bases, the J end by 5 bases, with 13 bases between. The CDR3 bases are TGTGCCAGCAGCTGGGACCAAGCTGAGACCCAGTACTTC. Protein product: CASSWDQAETQYF.

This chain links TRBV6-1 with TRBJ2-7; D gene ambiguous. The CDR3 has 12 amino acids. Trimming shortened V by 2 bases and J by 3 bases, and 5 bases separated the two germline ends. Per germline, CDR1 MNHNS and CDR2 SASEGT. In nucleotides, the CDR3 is TGTGCCAGCAGTGAATCGCACTACGAGCAGTACTTC. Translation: CASSESHYEQYF.

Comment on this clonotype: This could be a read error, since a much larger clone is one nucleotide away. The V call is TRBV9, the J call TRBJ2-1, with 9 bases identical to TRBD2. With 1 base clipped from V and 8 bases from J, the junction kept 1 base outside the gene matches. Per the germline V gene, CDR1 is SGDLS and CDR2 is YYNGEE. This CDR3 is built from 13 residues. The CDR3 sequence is CASSVLAGYEQFF. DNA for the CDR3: TGTGCCAGCAGCGTACTAGCGGGGTATGAGCAGTTCTTC.

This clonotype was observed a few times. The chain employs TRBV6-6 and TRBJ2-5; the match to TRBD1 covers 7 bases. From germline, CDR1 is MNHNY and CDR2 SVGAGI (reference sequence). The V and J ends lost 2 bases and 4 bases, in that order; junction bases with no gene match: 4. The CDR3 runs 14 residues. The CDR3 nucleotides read TGTGCCAGCAGTTACGAGGGGGCCTTAGAGACCCAGTACTTC. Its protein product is CASSYEGALETQYF.

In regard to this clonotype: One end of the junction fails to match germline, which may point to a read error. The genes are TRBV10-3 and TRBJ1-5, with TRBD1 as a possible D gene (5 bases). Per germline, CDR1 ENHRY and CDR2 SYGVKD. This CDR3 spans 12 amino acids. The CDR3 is CAIGEGNQPQNF. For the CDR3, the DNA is TGTGCCATCGGTGAGGGGAATCAGCCCCAGAATTTT.

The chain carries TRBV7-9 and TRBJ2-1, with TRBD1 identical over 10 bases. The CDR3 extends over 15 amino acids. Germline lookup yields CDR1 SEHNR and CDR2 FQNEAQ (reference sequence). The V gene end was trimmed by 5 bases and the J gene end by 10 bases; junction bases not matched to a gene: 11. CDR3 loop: CASSPPGQGKEEQFF. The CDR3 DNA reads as TGTGCCAGCAGCCCTCCGGGACAGGGGAAAGAGGAGCAGTTCTTC.

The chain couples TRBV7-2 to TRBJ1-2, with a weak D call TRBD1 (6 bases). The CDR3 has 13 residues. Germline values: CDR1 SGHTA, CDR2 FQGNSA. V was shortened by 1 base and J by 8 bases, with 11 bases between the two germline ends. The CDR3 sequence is CASSLDRVSGYTF. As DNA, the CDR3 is TGTGCCAGCAGCTTAGACAGGGTTTCGGGCTACACCTTC. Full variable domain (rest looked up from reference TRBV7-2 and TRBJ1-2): GAGVSQSPSNKVTEKGKDVELRCDPISGHTALYWYRQSLGQGLEFLIYFQGNSAPDKSGLPSDRFSAERTGGSVSTLTIQRTQQEDSAVYLCASSLDRVSGYTFGSGTRLTVV.

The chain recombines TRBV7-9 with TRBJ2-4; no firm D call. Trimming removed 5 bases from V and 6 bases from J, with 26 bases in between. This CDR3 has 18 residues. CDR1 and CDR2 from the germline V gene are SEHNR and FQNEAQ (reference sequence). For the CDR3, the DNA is TGTGCCAGCAGCCCCCTCCGGGCAGCTACCCGACCGGGAAACATTCAGTACTTC. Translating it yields CASSPLRAATRPGNIQYF.